A selection of T cell receptor beta chains follows, all from one sample in a study of blood T cell repertoires in COVID-19. Data came from immunoSEQ multiplex PCR; TCRdb stores just in-frame clones and leaves some out. The sample has roughly 310,000 clones, roughly 88% seen once. Specimen: peripheral blood. These receptors all come from a woman younger than 45 with COVID-19, enrolled during active disease. Each CDR3 is given without its conserved first and last residue. Each record gives: J gene, clone size, V gene, CDR3 protein. Size is stated for part of the rows, as once, few or many counts, or as a class when the clone is expanded.

>TRBJ1-4|-|TRBV19
ASRSGPNEKLF
>TRBJ2-1|few|TRBV10-3
AISETPSGNEQF
>TRBJ2-7|once|TRBV6-6
ASNRGGTYEQY
>TRBJ2-4|-|TRBV27
ASSLSQGGAKNIQY
>TRBJ2-5|-|TRBV10-3
ATTTGGTAETQY
>TRBJ2-1|few|TRBV6-2/TRBV6-3
ASSSGLAGYGEQF
>TRBJ1-2|-|TRBV25-1
ASSEYTGPNYGYT
>TRBJ2-7|-|TRBV5-1
ASSSGGLAGESSYEQY
>TRBJ1-1|-|TRBV28
ASSFQAYRGRDEAF
>TRBJ2-1|-|TRBV5-8
ASSVTGTLYNEQF
>TRBJ2-1|-|TRBV5-4
ASSLGGGTSGVRNEQF
>TRBJ2-7|-|TRBV27
ASSILFGTSGYYEQY
>TRBJ2-3|-|TRBV27
ASSFAGGKASGTQGADTQY
>TRBJ2-7|-|TRBV16
ASSPQGNSYEQY
>TRBJ2-3|once|TRBV19
ASRPKTGTLDTQY
>TRBJ2-7|few|TRBV2
ASGDSLAYEQY
>TRBJ1-2|-|TRBV5-1
ASSLDAQGGYT
>TRBJ2-7|-|TRBV6-1
ASSATSGRASYEQY
>TRBJ1-3|-|TRBV5-1
ASRTDTSSGNTIY
>TRBJ1-4|-|TRBV14
ASSLGSEKLF
>TRBJ1-5|-|TRBV7-2
ASSQEVLFDQPQH
>TRBJ2-5|-|TRBV6-2/TRBV6-3
ASSYPTTSGSETQY
>TRBJ1-4|-|TRBV28
ASSLVTAGSLEKLF
>TRBJ1-5|-|TRBV19
ASRPSGGYQPQH
>TRBJ2-2|-|TRBV4-1
ASSQREPGELF
>TRBJ1-5|-|TRBV27
ASSPGQGYQPQH
>TRBJ1-1|-|TRBV21-1
ASSKMVKGAGLNTEAF
>TRBJ2-7|-|TRBV28
ASSPRTGLREQY
>TRBJ1-2|-|TRBV27
ASSGTGVGVHGYT
>TRBJ1-2|-|TRBV6-5
ASSPRAGSGYT
>TRBJ2-1|-|TRBV5-1
ASSVTSGSLNEQF
>TRBJ1-3|-|TRBV28
ASSLGPDRSYFSGNTIY
>TRBJ2-5|-|TRBV29-1
SVEQVETQY
>TRBJ1-6|-|TRBV11-2
ASSLEQIYNSPLH
>TRBJ1-1|-|TRBV2
ASSAENQGGRGAF
>TRBJ2-3|-|TRBV9
ASSVAGGQNLDTQY
>TRBJ2-1|-|TRBV27
ATSPLAGVFGNEQF
>TRBJ2-5|-|TRBV2
ASSAGTGGGETQY
>TRBJ2-3|-|TRBV7-9
ASITDRTIDTQY
>TRBJ1-4|-|TRBV7-9
ASGERTEGGEKLF
>TRBJ2-3|-|TRBV5-4
ASSLSVSSGGDTQY
>TRBJ2-4|-|TRBV19
ASSFQGDIQY
>TRBJ2-5|few|TRBV21-1
ASSRVGAGARQETQY
>TRBJ2-1|once|TRBV7-2
ASSLDSAGINEQF
>TRBJ2-1|-|TRBV7-9
ASSPPNREREFYNEQF
>TRBJ2-1|-|TRBV5-1
ASSLFPAGGGNEQF
>TRBJ2-3|-|TRBV5-4
ASTSGVSSTDTQY
>TRBJ1-4|-|TRBV5-6
ASSLRTVGANEKLF
>TRBJ2-3|-|TRBV19
ASSGTSGNTDTQY
>TRBJ2-6|-|TRBV5-1
ASSPSGSGANVLT
>TRBJ2-5|-|TRBV14
ASSQVKTSELQETQY
>TRBJ2-1|-|TRBV28
ASSPTGQGSDEQF
>TRBJ1-2|-|TRBV4-1
ASGAGGADYGYT
>TRBJ1-2|-|TRBV25-1
ASSERQNVCGYT
>TRBJ2-1|-|TRBV7-6
ASSLVPRSSGRTNEQF